What follows describes a single TCR beta chain. As yet, its antigen is unknown. The trim removed 1 base at V and 1 base at J, leaving 5 bases unmatched. The CDR3 is 16 amino acids. This record belongs to a study of T-cell memory formation after mild COVID-19. TCRdb recomputed calls from the 5' RACE reads with MiXCR, one row per CDR3 protein. Among around 80,000 distinct CDR3 sequences listed, roughly 13% were seen once. Study results and limitations: The study found contracting CD4+ clones mainly in CM and EM and contracting CD8+ clones in EMRA. There was a balanced CD4/CD8 profile in clones contracting day 15 to 85, and later expanders leaned CD4+.

This sequence originates from a man between 18 and 35 years old who had mild COVID-19 (a few samples of this study predate the infection). Cell type and time point are not known. Sequencing was performed on PBMCs or a T cell subset sorted from them (not recorded which). The chain joins TRBV12-3 or TRBV12-4 to TRBJ2-5; 8 bases agree with TRBD2. CDR3 sequence: CASSLVPGGGQETQYF. CDR3 coding DNA: TGTGCCAGCAGTTTAGTACCGGGGGGGGGCCAAGAGACCCAGTACTTC.